One and the same sample provided the 23 T cell receptor beta chains below, sequenced in a study of cytomegalovirus exposure and HLA in healthy donors. The study ran its PCR with 60 Vbeta and 13 Jbeta primers. This table comes from immunoSEQ multiplex PCR, and its TCRdb copy is limited to in-frame clones, with some not included. Among about 140,000 clones, about 80% were seen once, and the ten largest hold under 2.5%. The sequencing sample was made of PBMCs. The receptors originated from a man between 25 and 39 years old in good health and CMV-seronegative.

This clone has a single count. The V and J genes are TRBV7-2 and TRBJ2-5; 8 positions agree with TRBD2. Trimming at V came to 7 bases and at J to 5 bases, leaving 9 bases not matched to a gene. The CDR3 extends over 14 amino acids. CDR1 and CDR2 from the germline V gene are SGHTA and FQGNSA. In nucleotides, the CDR3 is TGTGCCAGCACCGACGGCGGGGGGCCCGAGACCCAGTACTTC. Its translation is CASTDGGGPETQYF.

J is TRBJ2-7 and V is TRBV5-1; D not certain. Per germline, CDR1 SGHRS and CDR2 YFSETQ. V lost 1 base and J lost 6, with 5 bases in between. The CDR3 extends over 11 amino acids. Written as DNA, the CDR3 is TGCGCCAGCAGCTTGAGCTCCGAGCAGTACTTC. The encoded protein is CASSLSSEQYF.

This chain links TRBV28 with TRBJ1-5, with a tentative D call TRBD1 (5 bases). CDR1 is MDHEN, CDR2 SYDVKM, per germline. The CDR3 runs 12 residues. V was cut by 3 bases and J by 10 bases, with 10 bases left in between. CDR3 coding DNA: TGTGCCAGCAGTTTCTTCCAGGGTCCCCAGCATTTT. It codes for CASSFFQGPQHF. The complete variable domain, with remaining parts taken from reference TRBV28 and TRBJ1-5, reads DVKVTQSSRYLVKRTGEKVFLECVQDMDHENMFWYRQDPGLGLRLIYFSYDVKMKEKGDIPEGYSVSREKKERFSLILESASTNQTSMYLCASSFFQGPQHFGDGTRLSIL.

The chain joins TRBV18 to TRBJ1-3; D unclear. Trimming left V 3 bases short and J 1 base short, with 13 bases between. Germline V gene sequence: CDR1 KGHSH, CDR2 LQKENI. The CDR3 has 16 amino acids. The CDR3 protein is CASSPYERGSGNTIYF. As DNA, the CDR3 is TGTGCCAGCTCACCTTATGAACGGGGATCTGGAAACACCATATATTTT.

The chain is built from TRBV27 and TRBJ1-5; 9 bases align to TRBD1. CDR1 MNHEY and CDR2 SMNVEV come from the germline V gene (reference sequence). Trimming took 4 bases from V and 5 from J; bases not matched to a gene: 6. This CDR3 is 15 amino acids long. The CDR3, as DNA: TGTGCCAGCAGTTCAGCCACAGGGGGCTATCAGCCCCAGCATTTT. Translated: CASSSATGGYQPQHF.

Points on this clone: Germline is not matched at one junction end, which may reflect a read error. The rearrangement uses TRBV27 and TRBJ1-5; 7 bases are shared with TRBD1. Germline CDR1 and CDR2: MNHEY and SMNVEV (reference sequence). This CDR3 spans 13 amino acids. CDR3 loop: CASSSTGDQPQNF. The CDR3 DNA follows: TGTGCCAGCAGTTCTACAGGGGATCAGCCCCAGAATTTT.

The rearrangement uses TRBV6-6 and TRBJ2-7, with D tentatively TRBD1 (6 bases). Germline V gene lookup returns CDR1 MNHNY and CDR2 SVGAGI (reference sequence). V was cut by 4 bases and J by 3 bases, with 16 bases left in between. The CDR3 sequence is 15 residues long. The CDR3 DNA reads as TGTGCCAGCAGTTCCGGACAGTGGTTAATCTACGAGCAGTACTTC. Its protein is CASSSGQWLIYEQYF.

About this clone itself: At the DNA level, this CDR3 is encoded by other sequences in the same sample as well. The DNA of the CDR3 is TGCGCCAGCAGCCAAGCAGGCACAGATACGCAGTATTTT. It encodes CASSQAGTDTQYF. The V call is TRBV4-1, the J call TRBJ2-3; D gene ambiguous. V was pared by 1 base and J by 1 base, with 3 bases between. This CDR3 has 13 residues. In germline, CDR1 is MGHRA, CDR2 YSYEKL.

The chain recombines TRBV27 with TRBJ2-1; 8 nucleotides line up with TRBD2. Germline CDR1 is MNHEY and CDR2 is SMNVEV (reference sequence). CDR3 length: 13 amino acids. The trim removed 6 bases at V and 10 bases at J, leaving 8 bases unmatched. The chain's CDR3 is CASRLTGGREQFF. In DNA form, the CDR3 reads TGTGCCAGCAGGCTGACGGGGGGGAGGGAGCAGTTCTTC.

The chain links TRBV27 to TRBJ2-1, with 8 positions matching TRBD2. The germline CDR1 and CDR2 sequences are MNHEY and SMNVEV (reference sequence). The CDR3 contains 16 residues. Trimming at V came to 5 bases and at J to 8 bases, leaving 14 bases not matched to a gene. CDR3 DNA sequence: TGTGCCAGCAGTACAACAATAGCGGGAAGTTTCCATGAGCAGTTCTTC. This translates into CASSTTIAGSFHEQFF.

The chain combines TRBV7-2 with TRBJ2-7, with D possibly matching TRBD1 (5 bases). V was pared by 3 bases and J by 2 bases, with 11 bases between. The CDR3 covers 14 residues. Looked up from germline, CDR1 is SGHTA and CDR2 is FQGNSA. The CDR3 region has the DNA TGTGCCAGCAGCTTTCAGACAGTCACCTACGAGCAGTACTTC. As protein: CASSFQTVTYEQYF.

The chain couples TRBV11-2 to TRBJ2-7, with a tentative D call TRBD1 (5 bases). The germline gives CDR1 SGHAT, CDR2 FQNNGV. The CDR3 sequence is 14 residues long. V lost 1 base to trimming and J lost 3 bases, with 10 bases between them. CDR3 in DNA: TGTGCCAGCAGCTTAGGTAGACAGAACTACGAGCAGTACTTC. This gives the protein CASSLGRQNYEQYF. Full variable domain (remainder filled in from reference TRBV11-2 and TRBJ2-7): EAGVAQSPRYKIIEKRQSVAFWCNPISGHATLYWYQQILGQGPKLLIQFQNNGVVDDSQLPKDRFSAERLKGVDSTLKIQPAKLEDSAVYLCASSLGRQNYEQYFGPGTRLTVT.

This clone appeared a single time. V and J are TRBV9 and TRBJ2-7; D possibly corresponds to TRBD2 (6 bases). V gave up 0 bases and J gave up 6 bases, with 16 bases separating them. The germline gives CDR1 SGDLS, CDR2 YYNGEE. This CDR3 contains 15 residues. In nucleotides, the CDR3 is TGTGCCAGCAGCGTAGAGTCTGGAGGGTTCGGCGAGCAGTACTTC. Protein sequence: CASSVESGGFGEQYF.

V and J are TRBV7-2 and TRBJ1-2; 9 bases match TRBD1. V gave up 5 bases and J gave up 6 bases; unmatched junction bases: 13. Germline CDR1 reads SGHTA; CDR2 reads FQGNSA. This CDR3 region has 16 residues. The CDR3, as DNA: TGTGCCAGCAGCCCAGACCGAACAGGGGGCGCCAATGGCTACACCTTC. It translates to CASSPDRTGGANGYTF.

V and J are TRBV5-1 and TRBJ2-2, with a possible D match to TRBD2 (6 bases). The CDR3 sequence is 14 residues long. Germline CDR1 and CDR2: SGHRS and YFSETQ. Trimming removed 2 bases at V and 7 bases at J, with 12 bases between. CDR3 residues: CASSFSGDDGELFF. In DNA form, the CDR3 reads TGCGCCAGCAGCTTTAGCGGAGACGACGGGGAGCTGTTTTTT.

The V and J genes are TRBV6-5 and TRBJ2-7; D is unclear. CDR1 and CDR2 (germline): MNHEY, SVGAGI. Between the trimmed V and J ends, which lost 4 bases and 9 bases, there was a span of 16 bases. CDR3 length: 13 amino acids. CDR3: CASSSEHRWAQYF. The CDR3 DNA follows: TGTGCCAGCAGTTCGGAACACCGGTGGGCGCAGTACTTC.

This clone turned up a few times. The rearrangement uses TRBV6-1 and TRBJ1-1; unclear D gene. The length of the CDR3 is 13 residues. Germline CDR1 is MNHNS and CDR2 is SASEGT. V lost 4 bases and J 0 bases, leaving 6 bases between the germline ends. The DNA of the CDR3 is TGTGCCAGCAGTGCACTCGTGAACACTGAAGCTTTCTTT. Amino acid sequence: CASSALVNTEAFF.

The chain combines TRBV2 with TRBJ2-7; TRBD2 agrees at 7 bases. The CDR3 runs 14 residues. Looked up from germline, CDR1 is SNHLY and CDR2 is FYNNEI. Losses at the gene ends were 7 bases for V and 3 bases for J; bases not matched to a gene: 9. The CDR3 DNA is TGTGCCAGCAAACCGGGACTAACGATCTACGAGCAGTACTTC. It specifies CASKPGLTIYEQYF.

The J gene is TRBJ1-1, the V gene TRBV7-9; possibly TRBD1 for D (5 bases). Germline V gives CDR1 SEHNR, CDR2 FQNEAQ (reference sequence). The CDR3 sequence is 11 residues long. Deletions cut 2 bases from V and 8 bases from J, with 6 bases between. The CDR3 DNA is TGTGCCAGCAGCTTATGGGGCGAAGCTTTCTTT. Translated, it gives CASSLWGEAFF.

As regards this clone: The junction departs from germline at one end; a sequencing error may be responsible. The rearrangement uses TRBV28 and TRBJ1-2; D might be TRBD1 (6 bases). CDR1 MDHEN and CDR2 SYDVKM come from the germline V gene. The CDR3 has 13 residues. The CDR3 nucleotides are TGTGCCAGCAGTTTATCACAGGGACATGGCTACCCCTTC. This translates into CASSLSQGHGYPF.

The chain couples TRBV5-1 to TRBJ2-1; D unclear. The ends were cut back, 3 bases at V and 7 bases at J, with 8 bases in the middle. The germline V gene has CDR1 SGHRS and CDR2 YFSETQ. CDR3 length equals 12 residues. The CDR3 here is CASSSDWNEQFF. CDR3 DNA sequence: TGCGCCAGCAGCTCTGACTGGAATGAGCAGTTCTTC.

This chain uses TRBV28 with TRBJ1-1; perhaps TRBD1 as D (5 bases). Trimming removed 7 bases at V and 5 bases at J, with 17 bases between. Germline CDR1 is MDHEN and CDR2 is SYDVKM. The CDR3 sequence is 14 residues long. The CDR3 loop reads CASTLERGGTEAFF. For the CDR3, the DNA is TGTGCCAGCACTCTAGAGAGGGGAGGGACTGAAGCTTTCTTT.

The V call is TRBV10-3, the J call TRBJ2-3; 9 bases are shared with TRBD2. V trimming: 4 bases; J trimming: 3 bases; junction bases outside the gene matches: 5. CDR3 length equals 15 residues. Germline V gives CDR1 ENHRY, CDR2 SYGVKD. CDR3 amino acids: CAISGASGETDTQYF. The DNA of the CDR3 is TGTGCCATCAGTGGGGCTAGCGGGGAAACAGATACGCAGTATTTT.